The sequence of this T cell receptor (beta chain) was determined in a study of Tregs in tolerant kidney transplant recipients. For the study at large: Mixed chimerism was transient after nonmyeloablative marrow transplants from related graft donors. Study-level points and caveats: Nucleotide sequences could not be compared across some patients' samples due to primer changes. No direct test of biological reproducibility was done here.

Trimming pared 6 bases from V and 13 bases from J, leaving 11 bases between. This CDR3 spans 10 amino acids. The germline V gene has CDR1 MNHEY and CDR2 SVGAGI. Thawed PBMCs were rested overnight at 37°C with 200 to 250 IU/ml IL-2 before regulatory T cell sorting. To note about this clone: Antigen: not known.

Here immunoSEQ multiplex PCR was the method, and the copy in TCRdb shows in-frame clones only, minus some. The table shows 50,000 to 80,000 clones, with approximately 98% occurring only once. The sequenced sample was Tregs from blood, obtained before the transplant. This TCR was recovered from a human donor who received a combined kidney and bone marrow transplant. V usage is TRBV6-5 and J usage is TRBJ2-3; TRBD1 might be the D (6 bases). The CDR3 sequence is CASRGTREYF. CDR3 DNA sequence: TGTGCCAGCAGAGGGACACGGGAGTATTTT.